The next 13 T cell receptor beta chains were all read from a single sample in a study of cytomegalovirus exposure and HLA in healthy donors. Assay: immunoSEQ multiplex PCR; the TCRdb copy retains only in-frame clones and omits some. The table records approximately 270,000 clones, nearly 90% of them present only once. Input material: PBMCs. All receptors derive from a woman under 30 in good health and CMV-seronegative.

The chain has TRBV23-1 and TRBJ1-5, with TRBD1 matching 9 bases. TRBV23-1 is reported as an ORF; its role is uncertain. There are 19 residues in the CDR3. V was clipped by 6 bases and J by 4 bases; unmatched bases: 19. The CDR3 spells CASSHGTGTPRWANQPQHF. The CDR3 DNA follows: TGCGCCAGCAGCCACGGGACAGGGACCCCCCGCTGGGCAAATCAGCCCCAGCATTTT.

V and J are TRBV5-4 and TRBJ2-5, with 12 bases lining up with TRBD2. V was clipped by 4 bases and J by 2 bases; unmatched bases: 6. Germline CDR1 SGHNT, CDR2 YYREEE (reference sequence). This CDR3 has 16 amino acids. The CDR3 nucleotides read TGTGCCAGCAGCATACTAGCGGGGGGCCTTCAAGAGACCCAGTACTTC. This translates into CASSILAGGLQETQYF.

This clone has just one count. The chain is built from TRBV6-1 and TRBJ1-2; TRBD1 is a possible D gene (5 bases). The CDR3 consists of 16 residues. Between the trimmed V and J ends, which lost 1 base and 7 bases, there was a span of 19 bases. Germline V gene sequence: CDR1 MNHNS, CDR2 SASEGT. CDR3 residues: CASSEVRSLGGTGYTF. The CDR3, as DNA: TGTGCCAGCAGTGAAGTTAGGTCCCTGGGGGGAACTGGCTACACCTTC.

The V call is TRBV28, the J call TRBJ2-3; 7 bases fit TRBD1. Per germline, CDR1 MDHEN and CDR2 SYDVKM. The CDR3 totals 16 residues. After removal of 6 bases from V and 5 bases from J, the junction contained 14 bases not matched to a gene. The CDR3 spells CASSRLQGSDRDTQYF. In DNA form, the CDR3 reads TGTGCCAGCAGCCGACTACAGGGGAGCGATAGAGATACGCAGTATTTT.

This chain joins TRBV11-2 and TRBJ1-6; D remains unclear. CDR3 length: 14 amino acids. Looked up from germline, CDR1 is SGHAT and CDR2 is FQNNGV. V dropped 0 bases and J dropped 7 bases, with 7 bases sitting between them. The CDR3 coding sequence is TGTGCCAGCAGCTTAGACTACCGAAATTCACCCCTCCACTTT. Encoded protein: CASSLDYRNSPLHF.

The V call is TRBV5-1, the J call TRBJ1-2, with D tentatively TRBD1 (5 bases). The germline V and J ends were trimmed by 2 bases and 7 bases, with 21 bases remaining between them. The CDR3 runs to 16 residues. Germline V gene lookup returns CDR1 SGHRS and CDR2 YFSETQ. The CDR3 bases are TGCGCCAGCAGCTTAGGACAAATAACGGGTCGTGGTGGCTACACCTTC. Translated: CASSLGQITGRGGYTF. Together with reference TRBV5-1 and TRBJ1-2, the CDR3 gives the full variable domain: KAGVTQTPRYLIKTRGQQVTLSCSPISGHRSVSWYQQTPGQGLQFLFEYFSETQRNKGNFPGRFSGRQFSNSRSEMNVSTLELGDSALYLCASSLGQITGRGGYTFGSGTRLTVV.

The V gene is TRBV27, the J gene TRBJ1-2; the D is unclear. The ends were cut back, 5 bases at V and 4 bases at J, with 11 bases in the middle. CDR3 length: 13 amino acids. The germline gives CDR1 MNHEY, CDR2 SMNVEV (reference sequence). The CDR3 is CASSEAILYGYTF. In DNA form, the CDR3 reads TGTGCCAGCAGTGAAGCGATTCTCTATGGCTACACCTTC.

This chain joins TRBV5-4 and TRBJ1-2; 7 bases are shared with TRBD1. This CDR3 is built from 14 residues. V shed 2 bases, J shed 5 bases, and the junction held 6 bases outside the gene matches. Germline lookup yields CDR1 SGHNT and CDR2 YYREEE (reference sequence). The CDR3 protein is CASSLWTGLYGYTF. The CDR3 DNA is TGTGCCAGCAGCTTATGGACAGGCTTATATGGCTACACCTTC.

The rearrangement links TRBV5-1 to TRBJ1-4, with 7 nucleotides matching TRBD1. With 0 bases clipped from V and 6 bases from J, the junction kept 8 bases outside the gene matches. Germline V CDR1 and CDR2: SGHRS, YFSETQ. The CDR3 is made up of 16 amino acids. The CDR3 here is CASSLATGREYEKLFF. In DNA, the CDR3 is TGCGCCAGCAGCTTGGCGACAGGGAGAGAATATGAAAAACTGTTTTTT.

The CDR3 is CASSKYRGSEAFF. CDR3 nucleotides: TGCGCCAGCAGCAAATACAGGGGATCTGAAGCTTTCTTT. The rearrangement uses TRBV4-3 and TRBJ1-1, with 7 bases fitting TRBD1. After removal of 5 bases from V and 6 bases from J, the junction contained 6 bases not matched to a gene. Germline-derived CDR1 and CDR2 are LGHNA and YSLEER. CDR3 length: 13 amino acids.

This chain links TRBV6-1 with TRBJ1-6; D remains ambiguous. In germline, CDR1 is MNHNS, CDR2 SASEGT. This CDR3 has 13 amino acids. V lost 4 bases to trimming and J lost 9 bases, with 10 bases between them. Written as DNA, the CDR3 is TGTGCCAGCAGTGCTGAGGGTAGTTCACCCCTCCACTTT. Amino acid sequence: CASSAEGSSPLHF.

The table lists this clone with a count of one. In DNA, the CDR3 is TGTGCCAGCAGTTTATCTACAGGTATCTATAGCAATCAGCCCCAGCATTTT. It yields the protein CASSLSTGIYSNQPQHF. The chain is built from TRBV28 and TRBJ1-5; D is perhaps TRBD1 (5 bases). This CDR3 has 17 amino acids. The germline V and J ends were trimmed by 1 base and 0 bases, with 13 bases remaining between them. Germline CDR1 is MDHEN and CDR2 is SYDVKM. Full variable domain (missing parts from reference TRBV28 and TRBJ1-5): DVKVTQSSRYLVKRTGEKVFLECVQDMDHENMFWYRQDPGLGLRLIYFSYDVKMKEKGDIPEGYSVSREKKERFSLILESASTNQTSMYLCASSLSTGIYSNQPQHFGDGTRLSIL.

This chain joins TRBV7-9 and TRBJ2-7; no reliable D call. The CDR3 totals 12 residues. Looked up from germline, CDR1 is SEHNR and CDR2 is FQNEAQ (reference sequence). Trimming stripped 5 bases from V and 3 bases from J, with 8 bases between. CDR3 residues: CASSVSHYEQYF. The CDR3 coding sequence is TGTGCCAGCAGCGTTTCCCACTACGAGCAGTACTTC.